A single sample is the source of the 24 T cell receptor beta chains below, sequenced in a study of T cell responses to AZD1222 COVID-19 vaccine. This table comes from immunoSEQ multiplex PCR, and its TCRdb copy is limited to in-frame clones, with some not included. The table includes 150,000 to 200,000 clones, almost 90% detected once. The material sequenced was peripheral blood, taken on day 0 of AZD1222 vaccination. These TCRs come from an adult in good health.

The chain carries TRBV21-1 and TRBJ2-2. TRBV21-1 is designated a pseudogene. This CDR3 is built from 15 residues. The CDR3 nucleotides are TGTGCCAGCATCGGTAGGTCCCAGAACACCGGGGAGCTGTTTTTT. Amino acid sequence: CASIGRSQNTGELFF.

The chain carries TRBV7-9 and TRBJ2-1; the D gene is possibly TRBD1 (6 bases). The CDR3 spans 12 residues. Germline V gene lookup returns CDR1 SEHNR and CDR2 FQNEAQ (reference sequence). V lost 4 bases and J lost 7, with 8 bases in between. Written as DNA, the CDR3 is TGTGCCAGCAGCTCACAGGGTAATGAGCAGTTCTTC. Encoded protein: CASSSQGNEQFF.

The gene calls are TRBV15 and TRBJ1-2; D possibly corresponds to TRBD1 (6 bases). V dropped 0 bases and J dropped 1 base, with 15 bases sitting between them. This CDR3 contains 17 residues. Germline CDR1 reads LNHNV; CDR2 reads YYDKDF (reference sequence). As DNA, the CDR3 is TGTGCCACCAGCAGAGATCTACGACCAGGGGATAACTATGGCTACACCTTC. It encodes CATSRDLRPGDNYGYTF.

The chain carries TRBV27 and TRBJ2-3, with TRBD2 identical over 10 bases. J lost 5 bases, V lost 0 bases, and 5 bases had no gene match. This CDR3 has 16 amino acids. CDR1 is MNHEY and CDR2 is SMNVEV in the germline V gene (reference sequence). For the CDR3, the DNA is TGTGCCAGCAGTTTATCGGCTAGCGGGGGTCAAGATACGCAGTATTTT. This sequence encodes CASSLSASGGQDTQYF.

The CDR3 here is CASSITANNEQFF. DNA of the CDR3: TGTGCCAGCAGCATTACAGCGAACAATGAGCAGTTCTTC. The chain has TRBV7-8 and TRBJ2-1; unclear D gene. V shed 5 bases and J shed 5 bases, with 10 bases lying between them. This CDR3 region has 13 residues. Germline values: CDR1 SGHVS, CDR2 FQNEAQ.

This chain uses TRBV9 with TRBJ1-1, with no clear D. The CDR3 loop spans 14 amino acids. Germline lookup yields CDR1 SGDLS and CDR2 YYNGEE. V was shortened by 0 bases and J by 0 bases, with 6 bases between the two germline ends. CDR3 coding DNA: TGTGCCAGCAGCGTAGCTGGCATGAACACTGAAGCTTTCTTT. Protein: CASSVAGMNTEAFF.

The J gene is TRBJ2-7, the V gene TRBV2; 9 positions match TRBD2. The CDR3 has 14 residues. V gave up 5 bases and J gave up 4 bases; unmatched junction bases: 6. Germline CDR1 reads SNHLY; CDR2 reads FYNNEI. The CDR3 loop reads CASSMDSGGYEQYF. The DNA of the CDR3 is TGTGCCAGCAGTATGGATAGCGGGGGTTACGAGCAGTACTTC.

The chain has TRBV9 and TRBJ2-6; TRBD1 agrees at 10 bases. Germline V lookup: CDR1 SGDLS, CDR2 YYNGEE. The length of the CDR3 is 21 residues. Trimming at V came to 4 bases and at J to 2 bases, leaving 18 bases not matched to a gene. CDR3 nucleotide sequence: TGTGCCAGCAGCACACGTCAAGGGACAGGGGCGATACACACTGGGGCCAACGTCCTGACTTTC. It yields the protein CASSTRQGTGAIHTGANVLTF.

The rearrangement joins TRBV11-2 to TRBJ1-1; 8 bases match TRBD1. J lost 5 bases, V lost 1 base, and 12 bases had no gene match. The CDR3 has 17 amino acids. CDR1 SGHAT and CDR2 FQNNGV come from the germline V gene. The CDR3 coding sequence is TGTGCCAGCAGCTTAGTCATAGCAGGGGGCTTAGGGACTGAAGCTTTCTTT. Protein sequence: CASSLVIAGGLGTEAFF.

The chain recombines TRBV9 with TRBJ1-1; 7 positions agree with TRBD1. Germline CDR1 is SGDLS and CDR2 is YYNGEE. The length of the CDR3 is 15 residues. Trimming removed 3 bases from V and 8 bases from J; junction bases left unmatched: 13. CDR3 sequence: CASSARQGRGGEAFF. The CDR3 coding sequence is TGTGCCAGCAGCGCCAGACAGGGAAGAGGGGGAGAAGCTTTCTTT.

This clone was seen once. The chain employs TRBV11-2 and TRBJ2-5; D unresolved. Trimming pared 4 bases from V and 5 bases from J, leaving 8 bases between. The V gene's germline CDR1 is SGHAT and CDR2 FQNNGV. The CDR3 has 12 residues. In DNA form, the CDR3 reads TGTGCCAGCAGCTCCTTAGGGGAGACCCAGTACTTC. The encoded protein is CASSSLGETQYF.

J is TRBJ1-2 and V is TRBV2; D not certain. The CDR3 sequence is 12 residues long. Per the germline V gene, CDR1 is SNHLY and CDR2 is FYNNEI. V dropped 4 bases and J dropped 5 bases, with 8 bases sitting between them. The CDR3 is CASSGGQYGYTF. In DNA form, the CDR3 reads TGTGCCAGCAGTGGAGGCCAATATGGCTACACCTTC.

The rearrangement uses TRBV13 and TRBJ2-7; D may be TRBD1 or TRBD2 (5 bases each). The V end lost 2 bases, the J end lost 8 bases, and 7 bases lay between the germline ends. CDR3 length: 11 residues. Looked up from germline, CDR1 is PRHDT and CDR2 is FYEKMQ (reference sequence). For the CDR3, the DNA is TGTGCCAGCAGCTTACGGGGACAGCAGTACTTC. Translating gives CASSLRGQQYF.

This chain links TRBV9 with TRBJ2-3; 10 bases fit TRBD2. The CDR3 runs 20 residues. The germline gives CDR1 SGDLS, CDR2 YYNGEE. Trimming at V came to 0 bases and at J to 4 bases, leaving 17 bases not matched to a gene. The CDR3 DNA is TGTGCCAGCAGCGTAGGTGGTTGGGCTAGCGGGGGTCTAACCGCAGATACGCAGTATTTT. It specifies CASSVGGWASGGLTADTQYF.

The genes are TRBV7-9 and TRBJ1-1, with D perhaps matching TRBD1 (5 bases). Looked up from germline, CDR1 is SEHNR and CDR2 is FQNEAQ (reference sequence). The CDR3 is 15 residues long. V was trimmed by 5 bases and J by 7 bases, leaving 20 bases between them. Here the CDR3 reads CASSPLGGRVIEAFF. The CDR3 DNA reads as TGTGCCAGCAGCCCCCTCGGGGGGAGGGTAATTGAAGCTTTCTTT.

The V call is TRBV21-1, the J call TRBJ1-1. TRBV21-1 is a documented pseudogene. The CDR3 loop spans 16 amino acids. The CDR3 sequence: CASSKGIRGVNTEAFF. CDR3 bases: TGTGCCAGCAGCAAAGGGATAAGAGGGGTGAACACTGAAGCTTTCTTT.

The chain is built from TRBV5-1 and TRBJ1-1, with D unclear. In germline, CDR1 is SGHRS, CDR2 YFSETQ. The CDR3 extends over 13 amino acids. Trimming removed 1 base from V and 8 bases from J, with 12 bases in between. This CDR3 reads CASSLSNPWEAFF. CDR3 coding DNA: TGCGCCAGCAGCTTGAGTAACCCATGGGAAGCTTTCTTT.

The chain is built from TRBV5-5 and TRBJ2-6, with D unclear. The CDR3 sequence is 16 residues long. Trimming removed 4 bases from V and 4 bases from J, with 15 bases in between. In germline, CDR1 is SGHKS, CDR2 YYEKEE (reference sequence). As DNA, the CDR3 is TGTGCCAGCAGCACCGGGCCGGTTTTCGGGGCCAACGTCCTGACTTTC. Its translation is CASSTGPVFGANVLTF.

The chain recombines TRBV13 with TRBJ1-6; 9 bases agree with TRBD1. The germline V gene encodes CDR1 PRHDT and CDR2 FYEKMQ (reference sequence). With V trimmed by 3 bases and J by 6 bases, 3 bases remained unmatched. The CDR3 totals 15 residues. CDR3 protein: CASSLTTGGNSPLHF. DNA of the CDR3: TGTGCCAGCAGCTTGACGACAGGGGGTAATTCACCCCTCCACTTT.

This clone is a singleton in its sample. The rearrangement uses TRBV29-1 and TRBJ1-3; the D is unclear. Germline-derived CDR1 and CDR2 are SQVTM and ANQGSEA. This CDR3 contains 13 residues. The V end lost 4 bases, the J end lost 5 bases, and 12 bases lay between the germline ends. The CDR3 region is CSVVVPTRNTIYF. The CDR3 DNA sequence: TGCAGCGTTGTGGTTCCTACTCGAAACACCATATATTTT.

This CDR3 is CASSVGVGTNEKLFF. In DNA, the CDR3 is TGTGCCAGCAGCGTAGGAGTGGGAACGAATGAAAAACTGTTTTTT. The chain joins TRBV9 to TRBJ1-4; no definite D call. The CDR3 runs 15 residues. Trimming stripped 0 bases from V and 5 bases from J, with 11 bases between. Germline V gene lookup returns CDR1 SGDLS and CDR2 YYNGEE.

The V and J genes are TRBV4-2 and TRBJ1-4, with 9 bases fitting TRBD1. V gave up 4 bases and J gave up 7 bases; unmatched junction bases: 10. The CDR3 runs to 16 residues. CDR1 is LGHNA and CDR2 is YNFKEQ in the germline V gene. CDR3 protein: CASSPDSGTGLEKLFF. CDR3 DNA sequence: TGTGCCAGCAGCCCGGATTCTGGGACAGGGCTTGAAAAACTGTTTTTT.

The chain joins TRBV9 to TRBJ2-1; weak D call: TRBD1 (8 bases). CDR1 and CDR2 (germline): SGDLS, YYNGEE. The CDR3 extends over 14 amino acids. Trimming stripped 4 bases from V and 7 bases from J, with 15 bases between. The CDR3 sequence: CASSPGQGGNEQFF. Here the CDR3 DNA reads TGTGCCAGCAGCCCCGGACAGGGAGGGAATGAGCAGTTCTTC.

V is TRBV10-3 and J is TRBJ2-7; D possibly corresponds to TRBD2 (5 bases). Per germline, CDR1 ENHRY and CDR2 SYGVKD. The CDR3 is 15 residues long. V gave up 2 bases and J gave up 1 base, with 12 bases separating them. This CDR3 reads CAISEGPRGSYEQYF. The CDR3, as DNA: TGTGCCATCAGTGAGGGACCCAGAGGGTCCTACGAGCAGTACTTC.